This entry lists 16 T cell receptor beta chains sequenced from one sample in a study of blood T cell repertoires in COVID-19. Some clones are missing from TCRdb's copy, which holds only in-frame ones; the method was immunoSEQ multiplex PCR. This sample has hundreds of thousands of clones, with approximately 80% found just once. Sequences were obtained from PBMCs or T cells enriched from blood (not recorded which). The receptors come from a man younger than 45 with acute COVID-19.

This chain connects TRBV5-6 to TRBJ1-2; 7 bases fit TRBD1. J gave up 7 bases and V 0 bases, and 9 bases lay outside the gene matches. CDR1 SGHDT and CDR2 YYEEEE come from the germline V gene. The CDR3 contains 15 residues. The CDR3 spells CASSLAGQGVSGYTF. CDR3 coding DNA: TGTGCCAGCAGCTTGGCCGGGCAGGGGGTATCTGGCTACACCTTC.

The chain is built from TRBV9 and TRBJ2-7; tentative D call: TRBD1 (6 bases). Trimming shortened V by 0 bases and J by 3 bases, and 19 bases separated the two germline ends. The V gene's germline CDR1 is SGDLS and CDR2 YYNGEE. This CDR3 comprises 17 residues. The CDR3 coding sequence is TGTGCCAGCAGCGTAGACCCGTCCTCAGGGGTCCTCTACGAGCAGTACTTC. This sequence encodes CASSVDPSSGVLYEQYF.

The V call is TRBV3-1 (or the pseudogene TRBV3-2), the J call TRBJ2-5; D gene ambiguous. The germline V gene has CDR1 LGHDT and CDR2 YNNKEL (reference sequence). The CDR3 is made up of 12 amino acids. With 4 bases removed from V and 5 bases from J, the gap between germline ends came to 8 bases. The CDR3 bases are TGTGCCAGCAGCCCCCAACAGGAGACCCAGTACTTC. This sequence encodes CASSPQQETQYF.

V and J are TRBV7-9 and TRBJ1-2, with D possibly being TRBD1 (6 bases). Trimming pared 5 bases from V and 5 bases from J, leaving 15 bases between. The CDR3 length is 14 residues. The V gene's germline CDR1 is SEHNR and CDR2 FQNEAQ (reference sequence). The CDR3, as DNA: TGTGCCAGCAGCAGTGGGACGGACAGTTATGGCTACACCTTC. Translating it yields CASSSGTDSYGYTF.

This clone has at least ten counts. CDR3 residues: CATSLDRDRNQPQHF. DNA for the CDR3: TGTGCCACCAGCCTTGACAGGGACCGCAATCAGCCCCAGCATTTT. This chain links TRBV15 with TRBJ1-5; 7 bases agree with TRBD1. V lost 5 bases to trimming and J lost 2 bases; unmatched junction nucleotides: 6. CDR1 is LNHNV, CDR2 YYDKDF, per germline (reference sequence). This CDR3 contains 15 residues.

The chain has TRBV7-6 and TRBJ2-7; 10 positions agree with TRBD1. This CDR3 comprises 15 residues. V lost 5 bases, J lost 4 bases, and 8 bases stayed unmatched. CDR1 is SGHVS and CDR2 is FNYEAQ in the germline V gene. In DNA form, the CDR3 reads TGTGCCAGCAGCGCTACCGGGACAGGGGTGTACGAGCAGTACTTC. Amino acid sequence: CASSATGTGVYEQYF.

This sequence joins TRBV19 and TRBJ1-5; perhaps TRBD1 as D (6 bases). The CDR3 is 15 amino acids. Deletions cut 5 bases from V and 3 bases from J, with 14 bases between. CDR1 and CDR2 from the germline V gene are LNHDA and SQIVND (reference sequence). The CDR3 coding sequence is TGTGCCAGTAGTCCGAGGGGGACCTACAATCAGCCCCAGCATTTT. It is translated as CASSPRGTYNQPQHF.

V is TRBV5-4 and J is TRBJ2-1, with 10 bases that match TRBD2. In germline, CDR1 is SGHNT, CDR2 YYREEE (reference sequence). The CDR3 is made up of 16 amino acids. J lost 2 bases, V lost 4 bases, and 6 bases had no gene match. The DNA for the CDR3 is TGTGCCAGCAGCCCTAGCGGGGGCCACACCTACAATGAGCAGTTCTTC. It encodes CASSPSGGHTYNEQFF.

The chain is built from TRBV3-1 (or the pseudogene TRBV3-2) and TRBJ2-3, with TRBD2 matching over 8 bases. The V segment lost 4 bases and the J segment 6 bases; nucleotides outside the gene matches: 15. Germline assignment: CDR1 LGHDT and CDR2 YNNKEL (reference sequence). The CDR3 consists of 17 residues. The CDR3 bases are TGTGCCAGCAGCCCGACGGGGTGGCGGGGGGACCTGGATACGCAGTATTTT. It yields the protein CASSPTGWRGDLDTQYF.

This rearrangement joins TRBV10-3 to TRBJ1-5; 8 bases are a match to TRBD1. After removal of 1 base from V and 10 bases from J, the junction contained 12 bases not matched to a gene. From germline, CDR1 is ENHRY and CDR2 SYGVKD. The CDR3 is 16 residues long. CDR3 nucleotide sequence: TGTGCCATCAGTGAGTTTAGGGGACAGGATAGTCATCCCCAGCATTTT. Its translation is CAISEFRGQDSHPQHF.

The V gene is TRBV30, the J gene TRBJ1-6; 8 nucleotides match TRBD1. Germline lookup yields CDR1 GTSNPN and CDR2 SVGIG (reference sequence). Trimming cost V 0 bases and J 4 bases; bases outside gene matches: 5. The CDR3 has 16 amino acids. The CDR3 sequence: CAWSVGRGLYNSPLHF. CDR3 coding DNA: TGTGCCTGGAGTGTAGGCAGGGGGCTTTATAATTCACCCCTCCACTTT.

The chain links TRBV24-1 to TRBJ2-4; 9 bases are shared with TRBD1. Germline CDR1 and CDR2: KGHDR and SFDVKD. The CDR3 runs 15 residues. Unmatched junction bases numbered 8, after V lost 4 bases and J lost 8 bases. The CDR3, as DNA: TGTGCCACCAGTGACCCAACAGGGGGCTCGTACATTCAGTACTTC. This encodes CATSDPTGGSYIQYF.

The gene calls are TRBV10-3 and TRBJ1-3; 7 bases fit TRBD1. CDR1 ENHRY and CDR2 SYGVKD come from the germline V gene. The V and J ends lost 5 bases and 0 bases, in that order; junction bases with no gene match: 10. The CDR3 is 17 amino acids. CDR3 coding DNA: TGTGCCATCAGTCCAACCGGGACAGTCCGCTCTGGAAACACCATATATTTT. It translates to CAISPTGTVRSGNTIYF.

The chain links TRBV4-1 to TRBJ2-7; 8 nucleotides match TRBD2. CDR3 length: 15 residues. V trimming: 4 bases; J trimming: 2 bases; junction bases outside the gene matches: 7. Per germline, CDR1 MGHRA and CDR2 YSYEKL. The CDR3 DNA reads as TGCGCCAGCAGCCCCGGGGGGGGCCGAACCTACGAGCAGTACTTC. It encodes CASSPGGGRTYEQYF.

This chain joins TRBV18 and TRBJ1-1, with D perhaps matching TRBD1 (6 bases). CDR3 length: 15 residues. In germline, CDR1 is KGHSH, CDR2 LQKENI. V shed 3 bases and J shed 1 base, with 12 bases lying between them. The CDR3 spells CASSPVPGQNTEAFF. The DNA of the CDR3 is TGTGCCAGCTCACCGGTTCCGGGACAGAACACTGAAGCTTTCTTT.

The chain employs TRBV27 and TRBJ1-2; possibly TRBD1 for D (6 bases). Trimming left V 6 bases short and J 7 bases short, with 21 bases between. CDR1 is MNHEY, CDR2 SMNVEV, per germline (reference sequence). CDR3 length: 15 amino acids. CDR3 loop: CASSRRGGEVGGYTF. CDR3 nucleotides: TGTGCCAGCAGCCGGCGAGGGGGGGAAGTGGGTGGCTACACCTTC.